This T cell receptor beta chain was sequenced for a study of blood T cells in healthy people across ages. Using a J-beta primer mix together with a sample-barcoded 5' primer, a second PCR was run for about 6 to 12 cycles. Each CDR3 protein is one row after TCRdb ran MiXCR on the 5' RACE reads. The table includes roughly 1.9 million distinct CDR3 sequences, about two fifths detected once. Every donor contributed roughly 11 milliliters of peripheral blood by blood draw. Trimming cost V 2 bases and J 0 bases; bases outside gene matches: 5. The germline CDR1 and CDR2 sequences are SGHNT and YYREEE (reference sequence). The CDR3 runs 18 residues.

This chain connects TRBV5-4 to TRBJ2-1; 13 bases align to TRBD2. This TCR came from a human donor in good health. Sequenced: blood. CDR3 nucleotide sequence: TGTGCCAGCAGCTTCCGACTAGCGGGGGGCCTCTCCTACAATGAGCAGTTCTTC. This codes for CASSFRLAGGLSYNEQFF.